The 8 T cell receptor beta chains in this list originate from one sample, sequenced in a study of T cells after yellow fever vaccination (dated by TCRdb to about 2019). This specimen's treatment or condition label, per the study, means: live attenuated yellow fever vaccine strain. The library was obtained by 5' RACE. Reads for this sample came from an Illumina HiSeq 2500. TCRdb redid the processing of the public reads, applying fastp at Q25 and MiXCR, and retained in-frame beta chains. For every CDR3 protein sequence, its rows merge into one entry that carries the most common genes and DNA. In this sample the table shows about 580,000 distinct CDR3 sequences, about 15% of which occur a single time. Jointly, the top ten make up around a sixth of the sample. The sequences come from PBMCs, collected about 5 days after the first yellow fever vaccination. The source is a man between 18 and 35 years old who received the YFV17D yellow fever vaccine.

The V gene is TRBV25-1, the J gene TRBJ2-1; D unresolved. The germline V gene encodes CDR1 MGHDK and CDR2 SYGVNS. The CDR3 is made up of 11 amino acids. Trimming cost V 3 bases and J 12 bases, with 9 bases left between them. The CDR3 protein is CASSDWAGQFF. As DNA, the CDR3 is TGTGCCAGCAGTGATTGGGCTGGGCAGTTCTTC.

The chain combines TRBV4-3 with TRBJ1-5; unclear D gene. V shed 0 bases and J shed 4 bases, with 10 bases lying between them. The CDR3 sequence is 15 residues long. In germline, CDR1 is LGHNA, CDR2 YSLEER. In DNA form, the CDR3 reads TGCGCCAGCAGCCAAGAGAGGCAGCCAAATCAGCCCCAGCATTTT. Its protein product is CASSQERQPNQPQHF.

The genes are TRBV7-9 and TRBJ2-7; possible D gene TRBD1, 5 bases. The germline gives CDR1 SEHNR, CDR2 FQNEAQ (reference sequence). V lost 5 bases and J lost 5, with 16 bases in between. This CDR3 is 14 amino acids long. The CDR3 DNA reads TGTGCCAGCAGCCGGACGGGTCAGGGTAACGAGCAGTACTTC. It translates to CASSRTGQGNEQYF.

The V gene is TRBV5-1, the J gene TRBJ2-5, with 7 bases matching TRBD1. Trimming took 4 bases from V and 5 from J; bases not matched to a gene: 5. The CDR3 spans 13 residues. CDR1 SGHRS and CDR2 YFSETQ come from the germline V gene. The CDR3 region is CASSQQGTETQYF. For the CDR3, the DNA is TGCGCCAGCAGCCAACAGGGGACGGAGACCCAGTACTTC.

The CDR3 nucleotides read TGCAGCGTTGAAGATTTAGGAGGAGGCAGGGAAGAGACCCAGTACTTC. Translated: CSVEDLGGGREETQYF. The chain has TRBV29-1 and TRBJ2-5; the D gene could be TRBD1 or TRBD2 (5 bases each). CDR1 is SQVTM, CDR2 ANQGSEA, per germline. This CDR3 is built from 16 residues. V shed 0 bases and J shed 3 bases, with 17 bases lying between them.

This chain links TRBV11-2 with TRBJ2-7, with 7 bases identical to TRBD1. J was trimmed by 2 bases and V by 0 bases; bases with no gene match: 1. CDR1 and CDR2 (germline): SGHAT, FQNNGV. This CDR3 has 14 residues. CDR3 sequence (DNA): TGTGCCAGCAGCTTAGATCAGGGGGCCTACGAGCAGTACTTC. Translation gives CASSLDQGAYEQYF.

This clonotype was counted once. V usage is TRBV6-2 or TRBV6-3 and J usage is TRBJ1-1; D unresolved. The V end lost 0 bases, the J end lost 4 bases, and 15 bases lay between the germline ends. This CDR3 comprises 16 residues. Germline loops: CDR1 MNHEY, CDR2 SVGEGT. CDR3 amino acids: CASSYSGSVRGTEAFF. The CDR3 DNA reads TGTGCCAGCAGTTACTCGGGATCTGTCAGAGGCACTGAAGCTTTCTTT.

V usage is TRBV27 and J usage is TRBJ1-1; 8 positions match TRBD1. CDR3 length: 15 amino acids. V gave up 6 bases and J gave up 2 bases; unmatched junction bases: 8. CDR1 and CDR2 (germline): MNHEY, SMNVEV (reference sequence). DNA of the CDR3: TGTGCCAGCAGCCTTCAGACAGGGGCCAACACTGAAGCTTTCTTT. Its protein product is CASSLQTGANTEAFF.